Listed here are 29 T cell receptor beta chains from one sample, sequenced in a study of blood T cell repertoires in COVID-19. Profiling relied on immunoSEQ multiplex PCR, and the TCRdb table lists in-frame clones only, not all of them. Here the sample spans 95,000 to 110,000 clones, less than 90% being singletons. The sequenced sample was peripheral blood. All receptors come from a human donor in a cohort sampled during active COVID-19.

The rearrangement joins TRBV4-3 to TRBJ2-1; D is possibly TRBD1 (6 bases). The V gene's germline CDR1 is LGHNA and CDR2 YSLEER. Trimming left V 1 base short and J 0 bases short, with 7 bases between. The CDR3 runs to 15 residues. CDR3 sequence reads: CASSQGRGSYNEQFF. CDR3 DNA sequence: TGCGCCAGCAGCCAAGGCAGGGGCTCCTACAATGAGCAGTTCTTC.

As concerns this clone: At the DNA level, this CDR3 is encoded by other sequences in the same sample as well. The rearrangement links TRBV9 to TRBJ2-1; D possibly corresponds to TRBD1 (6 bases). The CDR3 totals 14 residues. Trimming removed 0 bases from V and 5 bases from J, with 9 bases in between. The V gene's germline CDR1 is SGDLS and CDR2 YYNGEE. The CDR3 DNA follows: TGTGCCAGCAGCGTAGGGGACACTAACAATGAGCAGTTCTTC. Its translation is CASSVGDTNNEQFF.

J is TRBJ1-2 and V is TRBV7-8, with a tentative D call TRBD1 (6 bases). The germline gives CDR1 SGHVS, CDR2 FQNEAQ. Trimming removed 4 bases from V and 4 bases from J, with 13 bases in between. The CDR3 contains 14 residues. The DNA for the CDR3 is TGTGCCAGCAGCTCCTACAGGGATACCTATGGCTACACCTTC. Protein sequence: CASSSYRDTYGYTF.

This clone was counted once. The V and J genes are TRBV29-1 and TRBJ1-1; tentatively, D is TRBD1 (5 bases). Germline V gene sequence: CDR1 SQVTM, CDR2 ANQGSEA. Trimming cost V 8 bases and J 6 bases, with 13 bases left between them. The length of the CDR3 is 11 residues. The DNA for the CDR3 is TGCAGCACCCAGGGTGCGGCTGAAGCTTTCTTT. It translates to CSTQGAAEAFF.

This clone was observed a single time. The gene calls are TRBV5-1 and TRBJ2-6, with 10 nucleotides matching TRBD2. The junction had 17 bases not matched to a gene; V was cut back by 5 bases and J by 12 bases. The CDR3 is 17 residues long. Per the germline V gene, CDR1 is SGHRS and CDR2 is YFSETQ. As DNA, the CDR3 is TGCGCCAGCAGGGAAGGGATAGCTAGCGGGGGATTGGGCGTCCTGACTTTC. This sequence encodes CASREGIASGGLGVLTF.

This clone occurred once. V and J are TRBV3-1 (or the pseudogene TRBV3-2) and TRBJ2-1; D unresolved. The CDR3 contains 13 residues. Between the trimmed V and J ends, which lost 3 bases and 12 bases, there was a span of 15 bases. Germline-derived CDR1 and CDR2 are LGHDT and YNNKEL (reference sequence). CDR3 sequence reads: CASSQNNPAGQFF. The CDR3 region has the DNA TGTGCCAGCAGCCAGAATAATCCTGCAGGGCAGTTCTTC.

The rearrangement joins TRBV5-4 to TRBJ1-5; TRBD1 is a possible D gene (5 bases). The V gene lost 3 bases and the J gene lost 4 bases, with 11 bases spanning the gap. Germline values: CDR1 SGHNT, CDR2 YYREEE (reference sequence). The CDR3 runs to 14 residues. The CDR3 DNA reads as TGTGCCAGCAGCTCGGGACTGAATAATCAGCCCCAGCATTTT. Its translation: CASSSGLNNQPQHF.

The chain joins TRBV4-1 to TRBJ1-1, with D possibly being TRBD1 (5 bases). CDR3 length: 14 amino acids. Trimming took 2 bases from V and 3 from J, leaving 10 bases between them. Germline CDR1 is MGHRA and CDR2 is YSYEKL. CDR3 amino acids: CASSQIRGDTEAFF. The CDR3 DNA follows: TGCGCCAGCAGCCAAATTCGGGGGGACACTGAAGCTTTCTTT.

This sequence joins TRBV19 and TRBJ2-3; D possibly corresponds to TRBD1 (5 bases). The CDR3 is made up of 14 amino acids. CDR1 and CDR2 (germline): LNHDA, SQIVND (reference sequence). V was trimmed by 5 bases and J by 3 bases, leaving 12 bases between them. The CDR3 spells CASSDRGLTDTQYF. The CDR3 nucleotides are TGTGCCAGTAGTGATAGGGGCCTGACAGATACGCAGTATTTT.

The rearrangement links TRBV20-1 to TRBJ1-2; D might be TRBD1 (6 bases). Deletions cut 3 bases from V and 4 bases from J, with 15 bases between. Germline assignment: CDR1 DFQATT and CDR2 SNEGSKA (reference sequence). This CDR3 comprises 14 residues. The CDR3 DNA reads TGCAGTGCTAGTGAGGGGGGGGAAGCCTATGGCTACACCTTC. This translates into CSASEGGEAYGYTF.

V usage is TRBV28 and J usage is TRBJ2-1, with TRBD2 matching 11 bases. This CDR3 has 17 amino acids. Germline V gene lookup returns CDR1 MDHEN and CDR2 SYDVKM. The V gene end was trimmed by 4 bases and the J gene end by 3 bases; junction bases not matched to a gene: 8. CDR3 nucleotide sequence: TGTGCCAGCAGTTCTCCAATTAGCGGGAGGGTCTACAATGAGCAGTTCTTC. Translating it yields CASSSPISGRVYNEQFF.

J is TRBJ2-7 and V is TRBV29-1, with D maybe TRBD2 (5 bases). Germline CDR1 SQVTM, CDR2 ANQGSEA. The CDR3 extends over 13 amino acids. V shed 4 bases and J shed 3 bases, with 13 bases lying between them. CDR3 in amino acids: CSVVSGEDYEQYF. The CDR3 DNA reads as TGCAGCGTTGTGAGCGGAGAAGACTACGAGCAGTACTTC.

This sequence joins TRBV7-3 and TRBJ2-1; 11 bases are a match to TRBD2. V was clipped by 6 bases and J by 8 bases; unmatched bases: 9. This CDR3 is built from 15 residues. Germline V lookup: CDR1 SGHTA, CDR2 FQGTGA. The CDR3 DNA sequence: TGTGCCAGCAGGTCCACTAGCGGGGGATGGCATGAGCAGTTCTTC. Translation: CASRSTSGGWHEQFF. Using reference TRBV7-3 and TRBJ2-1 for the parts outside the CDR3, the full variable domain is GAGVSQTPSNKVTEKGKYVELRCDPISGHTALYWYRQSLGQGPEFLIYFQGTGAADDSGLPNDRFFAVRPEGSVSTLKIQRTERGDSAVYLCASRSTSGGWHEQFFGPGTRLTVL.

The CDR3 loop is CASSITGTYGYTF. CDR3 in DNA: TGTGCCAGCAGTATCACAGGGACCTATGGCTACACCTTC. V and J are TRBV27 and TRBJ1-2, with D possibly matching TRBD1 (6 bases). CDR3 length: 13 amino acids. CDR1 and CDR2 from the germline V gene are MNHEY and SMNVEV (reference sequence). Deletions cut 5 bases from V and 4 bases from J, with 11 bases between.

The chain combines TRBV3-1 (or the pseudogene TRBV3-2) with TRBJ2-3, with a weak D call TRBD2 (6 bases). The V end was cut by 1 base, the J end by 2 bases, with 10 bases between. Germline CDR1 reads LGHDT; CDR2 reads YNNKEL (reference sequence). This CDR3 contains 15 residues. For the CDR3, the DNA is TGTGCCAGCAGCCAAGGGGGACTTTACACAGATACGCAGTATTTT. It translates to CASSQGGLYTDTQYF.

J is TRBJ1-6 and V is TRBV25-1, with a tentative D call TRBD1 (5 bases). The CDR3 covers 15 residues. Trimming removed 6 bases from V and 7 bases from J, with 16 bases in between. Germline loops: CDR1 MGHDK, CDR2 SYGVNS. The CDR3 reads CASSLIGHQNSPLHF. CDR3 DNA sequence: TGTGCCAGCAGCCTAATCGGACACCAAAATTCACCCCTCCACTTT.

The chain links TRBV6-4 to TRBJ2-7; a weak D match, TRBD2 (5 bases). This CDR3 is built from 15 residues. Trimming pared 3 bases from V and 0 bases from J, leaving 12 bases between. Germline CDR1 reads MRHNA; CDR2 reads SNTAGT. CDR3 protein: CASSERAGSSYEQYF. CDR3 nucleotide sequence: TGTGCCAGCAGTGAGAGGGCGGGCAGCTCCTACGAGCAGTACTTC.

The chain couples TRBV5-4 to TRBJ2-1, with TRBD2 identical over 7 bases. This CDR3 region has 13 residues. Germline V CDR1 and CDR2: SGHNT, YYREEE (reference sequence). V was pared by 4 bases and J by 6 bases, with 4 bases of the junction left unmatched. The CDR3 reads CASSLGTTNEQFF. The CDR3, as DNA: TGTGCCAGCAGCCTCGGGACTACCAATGAGCAGTTCTTC.

V gene TRBV15 combines with J gene TRBJ2-1; D unclear. Trimming removed 0 bases from V and 4 bases from J, with 4 bases in between. The CDR3 covers 13 residues. CDR1 is LNHNV and CDR2 is YYDKDF in the germline V gene (reference sequence). The CDR3 DNA reads TGTGCCACCAGCAGAGAGGAGTACAATGAGCAGTTCTTC. As protein: CATSREEYNEQFF.

The V gene is TRBV19, the J gene TRBJ2-5; 11 positions agree with TRBD2. CDR1 is LNHDA and CDR2 is SQIVND in the germline V gene (reference sequence). V trimming: 5 bases; J trimming: 1 base; junction bases outside the gene matches: 6. CDR3 length: 16 residues. CDR3 amino acids: CASSERLAGTQETQYF. CDR3 nucleotide sequence: TGTGCCAGTAGTGAGAGACTAGCGGGGACCCAAGAGACCCAGTACTTC.

The chain carries TRBV6-4 and TRBJ1-2, with D hard to call. This CDR3 comprises 13 residues. CDR1 and CDR2 (germline): MRHNA, SNTAGT. V was clipped by 3 bases and J by 5 bases, with 10 bases between them. CDR3 in DNA: TGTGCCAGCAGTGAAGACGGCGGATATGGCTACACCTTC. Translated: CASSEDGGYGYTF.

V gene TRBV7-8 combines with J gene TRBJ1-6, with a weak D call TRBD1 (6 bases). CDR3 length: 14 amino acids. Trimming removed 1 base at V and 9 bases at J, with 10 bases between. Germline V gives CDR1 SGHVS, CDR2 FQNEAQ. CDR3 loop: CASSLVQGSSPLHF. The CDR3 nucleotides are TGTGCCAGCAGCTTAGTACAGGGTAGTTCACCCCTCCACTTT.

The V gene is TRBV2, the J gene TRBJ1-2, with 10 nucleotides matching TRBD1. J gave up 12 bases and V 1 base, and 5 bases lay outside the gene matches. Germline V CDR1 and CDR2: SNHLY, FYNNEI. There are 13 residues in the CDR3. The CDR3 DNA reads TGTGCCAGCAGTGAAGGGACAGGGGGGCGAAACACCTTC. Amino acid sequence: CASSEGTGGRNTF.

This clone has just one count. This chain links TRBV28 with TRBJ1-1; maybe TRBD1 (5 bases). The CDR3 runs to 15 residues. The V end was cut by 8 bases, the J end by 5 bases, with 21 bases between. Per the germline V gene, CDR1 is MDHEN and CDR2 is SYDVKM. Here the CDR3 reads CASPGAGQGGTEAFF. The CDR3 DNA reads TGTGCCAGCCCCGGGGCGGGGCAGGGAGGGACTGAAGCTTTCTTT.

The DNA for the CDR3 is TGCGCCAGCAGCTTGGTTAGCAGGGGGGCCTACGAGCAGTACTTC. Its translation is CASSLVSRGAYEQYF. The chain links TRBV5-1 to TRBJ2-7; TRBD1 is a possible D gene (7 bases). Trimming shortened V by 0 bases and J by 2 bases, and 12 bases separated the two germline ends. The CDR3 is made up of 15 amino acids. Germline CDR1 SGHRS, CDR2 YFSETQ.

V gene TRBV18 combines with J gene TRBJ1-4; tentative D call: TRBD1 (5 bases). The CDR3 contains 19 residues. Trimming cost V 0 bases and J 0 bases, with 17 bases left between them. Germline values: CDR1 KGHSH, CDR2 LQKENI. CDR3 residues: CASSPPTIRAGATNEKLFF. The CDR3 nucleotides read TGTGCCAGCTCACCACCGACGATTAGGGCGGGGGCAACTAATGAAAAACTGTTTTTT.

The CDR3 sequence: CASSPRSGQGPTDEQFF. CDR3 in DNA: TGTGCCAGCAGCCCTCGATCCGGACAGGGACCAACGGATGAGCAGTTCTTC. The chain combines TRBV7-3 with TRBJ2-1; 8 positions match TRBD1. CDR3 size: 17 residues. V shed 5 bases, J shed 8 bases, and the junction held 17 bases outside the gene matches. Germline V CDR1 and CDR2: SGHTA, FQGTGA.

The chain links TRBV19 to TRBJ1-1; tentative D call: TRBD1 (6 bases). V lost 10 bases, J lost 0 bases, and 15 bases lay in between. The CDR3 contains 14 residues. Looked up from germline, CDR1 is LNHDA and CDR2 is SQIVND (reference sequence). The CDR3 reads CATRTAQMNTEAFF. CDR3 nucleotides: TGTGCCACCAGGACAGCCCAGATGAACACTGAAGCTTTCTTT.

The rearrangement uses TRBV7-2 and TRBJ1-5; D is unclear. Germline CDR1 reads SGHTA; CDR2 reads FQGNSA. The CDR3 covers 13 residues. The V gene lost 4 bases and the J gene lost 5 bases, with 9 bases spanning the gap. CDR3 in amino acids: CASSSRIDQPQHF. For the CDR3, the DNA is TGTGCCAGCAGCTCGAGGATCGATCAGCCCCAGCATTTT.